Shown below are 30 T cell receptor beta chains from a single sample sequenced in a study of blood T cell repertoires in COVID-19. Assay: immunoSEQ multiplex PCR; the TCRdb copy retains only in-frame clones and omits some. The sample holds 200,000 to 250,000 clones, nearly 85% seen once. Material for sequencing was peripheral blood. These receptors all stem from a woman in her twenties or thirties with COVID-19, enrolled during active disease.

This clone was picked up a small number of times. CDR3 loop: CASSLGGGLSTDTQYF. In DNA, the CDR3 is TGTGCCAGCAGCCTGGGGGGAGGGCTTAGCACAGATACGCAGTATTTT. J is TRBJ2-3 and V is TRBV11-2, with 7 bases aligning to TRBD2. The V segment lost 5 bases and the J segment 0 bases; nucleotides outside the gene matches: 8. The CDR3 consists of 16 residues. Germline V lookup: CDR1 SGHAT, CDR2 FQNNGV. The whole variable domain, remainder taken from reference TRBV11-2 and TRBJ2-3, is EAGVAQSPRYKIIEKRQSVAFWCNPISGHATLYWYQQILGQGPKLLIQFQNNGVVDDSQLPKDRFSAERLKGVDSTLKIQPAKLEDSAVYLCASSLGGGLSTDTQYFGPGTRLTVL.

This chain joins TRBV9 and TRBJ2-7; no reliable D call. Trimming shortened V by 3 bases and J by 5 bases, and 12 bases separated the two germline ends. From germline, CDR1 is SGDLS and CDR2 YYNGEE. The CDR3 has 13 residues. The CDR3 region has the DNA TGTGCCAGCAGCGCCCATACTGAAGACGAGCAGTACTTC. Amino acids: CASSAHTEDEQYF.

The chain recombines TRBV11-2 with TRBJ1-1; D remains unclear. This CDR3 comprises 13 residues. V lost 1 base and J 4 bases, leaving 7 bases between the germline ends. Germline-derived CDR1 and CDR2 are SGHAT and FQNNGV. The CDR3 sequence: CASSLGETTEAFF. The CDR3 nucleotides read TGTGCCAGCAGCTTAGGGGAGACCACTGAAGCTTTCTTT.

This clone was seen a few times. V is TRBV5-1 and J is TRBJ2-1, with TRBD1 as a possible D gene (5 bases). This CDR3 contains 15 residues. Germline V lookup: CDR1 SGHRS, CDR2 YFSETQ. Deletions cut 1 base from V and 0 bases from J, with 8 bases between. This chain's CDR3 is CASSLIGDSYNEQFF. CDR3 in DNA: TGCGCCAGCAGCTTGATAGGGGACTCCTACAATGAGCAGTTCTTC. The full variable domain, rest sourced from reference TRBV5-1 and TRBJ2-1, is KAGVTQTPRYLIKTRGQQVTLSCSPISGHRSVSWYQQTPGQGLQFLFEYFSETQRNKGNFPGRFSGRQFSNSRSEMNVSTLELGDSALYLCASSLIGDSYNEQFFGPGTRLTVL.

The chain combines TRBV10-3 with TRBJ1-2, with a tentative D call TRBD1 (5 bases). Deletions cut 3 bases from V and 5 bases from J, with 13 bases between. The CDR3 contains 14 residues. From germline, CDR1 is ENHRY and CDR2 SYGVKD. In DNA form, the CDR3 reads TGTGCCATCAGTGAAGAGGGACTGGGGTATGGCTACACCTTC. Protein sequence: CAISEEGLGYGYTF.

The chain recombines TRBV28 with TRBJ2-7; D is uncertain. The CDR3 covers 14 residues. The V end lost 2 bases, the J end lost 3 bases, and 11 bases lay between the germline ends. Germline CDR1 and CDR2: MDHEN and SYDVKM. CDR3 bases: TGTGCCAGCAGTTTAATCGGTCCCCTCTACGAGCAGTACTTC. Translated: CASSLIGPLYEQYF.

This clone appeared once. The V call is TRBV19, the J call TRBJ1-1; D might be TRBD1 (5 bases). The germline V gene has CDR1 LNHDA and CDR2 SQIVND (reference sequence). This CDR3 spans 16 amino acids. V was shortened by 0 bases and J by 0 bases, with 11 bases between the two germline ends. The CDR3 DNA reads TGTGCCAGTAGTATAGACCAGACAGCTATGAACACTGAAGCTTTCTTT. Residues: CASSIDQTAMNTEAFF.

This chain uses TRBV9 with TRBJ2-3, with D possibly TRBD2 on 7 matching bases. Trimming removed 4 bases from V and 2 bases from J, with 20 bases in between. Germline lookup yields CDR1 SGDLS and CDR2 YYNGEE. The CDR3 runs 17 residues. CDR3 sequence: CASSPTWGGYNTDTQYF. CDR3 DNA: TGTGCCAGCAGCCCTACCTGGGGGGGCTACAACACAGATACGCAGTATTTT.

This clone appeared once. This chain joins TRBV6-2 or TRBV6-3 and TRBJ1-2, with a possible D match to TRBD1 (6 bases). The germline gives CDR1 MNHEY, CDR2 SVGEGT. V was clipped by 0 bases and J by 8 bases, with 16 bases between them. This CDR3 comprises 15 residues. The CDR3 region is CASSYSKLGAGGYTF. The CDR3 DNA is TGTGCCAGCAGTTACTCGAAATTGGGGGCAGGAGGCTACACCTTC.

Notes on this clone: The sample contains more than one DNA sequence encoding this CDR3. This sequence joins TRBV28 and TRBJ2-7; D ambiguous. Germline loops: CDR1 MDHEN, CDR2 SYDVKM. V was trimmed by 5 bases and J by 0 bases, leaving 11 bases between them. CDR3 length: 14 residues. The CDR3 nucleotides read TGTGCCAGCAGTATCACTCCGAGCTCCTACGAGCAGTACTTC. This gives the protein CASSITPSSYEQYF.

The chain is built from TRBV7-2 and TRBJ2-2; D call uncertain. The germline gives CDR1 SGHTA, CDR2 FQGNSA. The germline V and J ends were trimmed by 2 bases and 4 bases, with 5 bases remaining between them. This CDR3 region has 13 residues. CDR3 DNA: TGTGCCAGCAGCTTAATCGGCACCGGGGAGCTGTTTTTT. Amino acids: CASSLIGTGELFF. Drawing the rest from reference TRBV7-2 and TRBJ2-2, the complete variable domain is GAGVSQSPSNKVTEKGKDVELRCDPISGHTALYWYRQSLGQGLEFLIYFQGNSAPDKSGLPSDRFSAERTGGSVSTLTIQRTQQEDSAVYLCASSLIGTGELFFGEGSRLTVL.

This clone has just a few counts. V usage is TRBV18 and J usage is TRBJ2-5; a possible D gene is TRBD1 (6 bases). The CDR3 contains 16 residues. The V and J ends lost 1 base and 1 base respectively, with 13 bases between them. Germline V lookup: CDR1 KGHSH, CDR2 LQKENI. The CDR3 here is CASSPLDSLTQETQYF. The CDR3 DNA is TGTGCCAGCTCACCACTGGACAGTTTAACCCAAGAGACCCAGTACTTC.

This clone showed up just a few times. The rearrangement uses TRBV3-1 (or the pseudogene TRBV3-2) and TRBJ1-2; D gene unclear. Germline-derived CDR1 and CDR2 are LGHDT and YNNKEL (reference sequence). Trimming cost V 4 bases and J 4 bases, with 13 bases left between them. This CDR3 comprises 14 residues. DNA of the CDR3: TGTGCCAGCAGCCCGGGGTCGGTTGGCTATGGCTACACCTTC. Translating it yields CASSPGSVGYGYTF.

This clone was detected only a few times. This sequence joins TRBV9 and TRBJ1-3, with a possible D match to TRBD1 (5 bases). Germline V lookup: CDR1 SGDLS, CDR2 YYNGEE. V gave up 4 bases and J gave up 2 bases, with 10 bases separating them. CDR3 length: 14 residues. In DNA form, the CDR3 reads TGTGCCAGCAGCCCCGGACACCCTGGAAACACCATATATTTT. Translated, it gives CASSPGHPGNTIYF.

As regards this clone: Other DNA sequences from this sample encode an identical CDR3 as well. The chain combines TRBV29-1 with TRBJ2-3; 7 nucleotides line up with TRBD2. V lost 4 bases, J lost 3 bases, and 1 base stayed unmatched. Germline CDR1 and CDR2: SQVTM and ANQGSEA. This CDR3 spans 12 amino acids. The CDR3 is CSVGGGTDTQYF. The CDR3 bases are TGCAGCGTTGGGGGAGGGACAGATACGCAGTATTTT.

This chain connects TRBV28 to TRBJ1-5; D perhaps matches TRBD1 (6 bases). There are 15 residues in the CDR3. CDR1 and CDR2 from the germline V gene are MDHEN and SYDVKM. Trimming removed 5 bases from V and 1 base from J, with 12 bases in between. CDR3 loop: CASSTIQGSNQPQHF. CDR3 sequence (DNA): TGTGCCAGCAGTACGATACAGGGCAGCAATCAGCCCCAGCATTTT.

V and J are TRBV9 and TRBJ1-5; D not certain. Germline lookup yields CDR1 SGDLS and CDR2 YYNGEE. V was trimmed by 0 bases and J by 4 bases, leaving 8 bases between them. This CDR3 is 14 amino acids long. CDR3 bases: TGTGCCAGCAGCGTAGGAAGGGAGAATCAGCCCCAGCATTTT. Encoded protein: CASSVGRENQPQHF.

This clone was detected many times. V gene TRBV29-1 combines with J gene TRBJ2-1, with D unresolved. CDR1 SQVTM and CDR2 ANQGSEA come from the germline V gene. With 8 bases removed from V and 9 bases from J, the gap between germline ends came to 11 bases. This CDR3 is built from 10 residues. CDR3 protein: CSTGYSEQFF. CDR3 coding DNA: TGCAGCACCGGTTATAGTGAGCAGTTCTTC.

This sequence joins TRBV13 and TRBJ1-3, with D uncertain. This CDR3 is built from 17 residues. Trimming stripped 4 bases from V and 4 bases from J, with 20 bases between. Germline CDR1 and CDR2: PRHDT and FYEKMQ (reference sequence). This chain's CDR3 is CASSSTKTSLWGNTIYF. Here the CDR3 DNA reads TGTGCCAGCAGCTCTACCAAAACTTCACTGTGGGGAAACACCATATATTTT. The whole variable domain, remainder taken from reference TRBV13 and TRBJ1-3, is AAGVIQSPRHLIKEKRETATLKCYPIPRHDTVYWYQQGPGQDPQFLISFYEKMQSDKGSIPDRFSAQQFSDYHSELNMSSLELGDSALYFCASSSTKTSLWGNTIYFGEGSWLTVV.

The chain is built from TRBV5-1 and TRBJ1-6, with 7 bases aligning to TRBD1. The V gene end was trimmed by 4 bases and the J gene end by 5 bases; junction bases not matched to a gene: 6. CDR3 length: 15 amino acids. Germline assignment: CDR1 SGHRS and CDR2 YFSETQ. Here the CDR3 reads CASSPGQLHNSPLHF. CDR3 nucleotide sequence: TGCGCCAGCAGCCCGGGACAGCTCCATAATTCACCCCTCCACTTT.

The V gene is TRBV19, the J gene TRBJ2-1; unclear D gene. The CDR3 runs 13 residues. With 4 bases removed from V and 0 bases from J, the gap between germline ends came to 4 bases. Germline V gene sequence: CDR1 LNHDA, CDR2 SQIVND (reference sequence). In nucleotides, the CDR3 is TGTGCCAGTAGTACGAGCTCCTACAATGAGCAGTTCTTC. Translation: CASSTSSYNEQFF.

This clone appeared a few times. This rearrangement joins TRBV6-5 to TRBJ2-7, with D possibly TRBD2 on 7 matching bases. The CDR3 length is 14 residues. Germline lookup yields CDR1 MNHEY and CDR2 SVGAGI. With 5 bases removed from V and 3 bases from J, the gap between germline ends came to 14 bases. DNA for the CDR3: TGTGCCAGCAGTCCCCGCGGGGGCCGCTACGAGCAGTACTTC. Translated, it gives CASSPRGGRYEQYF.

The CDR3 bases are TGTGCCACCAGTGGCACCGGGACAGACTCCTACAATGAGCAGTTCTTC. It encodes CATSGTGTDSYNEQFF. The rearrangement uses TRBV24-1 and TRBJ2-1; 7 bases match TRBD1. This CDR3 comprises 16 residues. From germline, CDR1 is KGHDR and CDR2 SFDVKD. J lost 0 bases, V lost 5 bases, and 6 bases had no gene match.

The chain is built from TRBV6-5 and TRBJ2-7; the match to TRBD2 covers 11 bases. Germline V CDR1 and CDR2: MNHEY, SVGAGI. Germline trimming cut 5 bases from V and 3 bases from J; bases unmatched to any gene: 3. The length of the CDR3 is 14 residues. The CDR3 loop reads CASSQTSGSYEQYF. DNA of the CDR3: TGTGCCAGCAGTCAAACTAGCGGGAGCTACGAGCAGTACTTC.

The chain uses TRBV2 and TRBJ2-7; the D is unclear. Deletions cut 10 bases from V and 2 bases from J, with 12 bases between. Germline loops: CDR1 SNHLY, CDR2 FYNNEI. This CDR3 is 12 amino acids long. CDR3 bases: TGTGCCACCGGTAGCCCCACCTACGAGCAGTACTTC. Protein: CATGSPTYEQYF.

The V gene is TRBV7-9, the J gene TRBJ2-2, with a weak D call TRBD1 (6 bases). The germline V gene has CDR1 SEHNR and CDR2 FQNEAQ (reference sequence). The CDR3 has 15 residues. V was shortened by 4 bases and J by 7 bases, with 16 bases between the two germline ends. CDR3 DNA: TGTGCCAGCAGCTCTCGGGACATTCCGGGCGGGGAGCTGTTTTTT. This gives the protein CASSSRDIPGGELFF.

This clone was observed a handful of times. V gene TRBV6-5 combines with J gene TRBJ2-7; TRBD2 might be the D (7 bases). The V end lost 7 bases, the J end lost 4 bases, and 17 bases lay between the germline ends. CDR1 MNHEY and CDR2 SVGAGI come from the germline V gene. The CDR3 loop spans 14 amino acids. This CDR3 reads CASTEGGPSYEQYF. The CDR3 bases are TGTGCCAGCACCGAGGGGGGGCCCTCGTACGAGCAGTACTTC.

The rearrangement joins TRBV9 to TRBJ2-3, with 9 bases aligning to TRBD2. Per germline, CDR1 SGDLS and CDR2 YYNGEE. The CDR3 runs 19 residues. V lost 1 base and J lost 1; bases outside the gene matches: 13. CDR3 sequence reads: CASSVFRPGLAWGTDTQYF. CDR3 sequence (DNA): TGTGCCAGCAGCGTATTTAGACCGGGACTAGCTTGGGGCACAGATACGCAGTATTTT. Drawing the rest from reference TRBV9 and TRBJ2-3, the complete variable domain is DSGVTQTPKHLITATGQRVTLRCSPRSGDLSVYWYQQSLDQGLQFLIQYYNGEERAKGNILERFSAQQFPDLHSELNLSSLELGDSALYFCASSVFRPGLAWGTDTQYFGPGTRLTVL.

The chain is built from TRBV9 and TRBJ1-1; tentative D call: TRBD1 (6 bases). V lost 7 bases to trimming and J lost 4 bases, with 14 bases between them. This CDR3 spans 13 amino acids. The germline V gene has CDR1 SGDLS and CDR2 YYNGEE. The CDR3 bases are TGTGCCAGCGGTCCAGGGGCGGGCACTGAAGCTTTCTTT. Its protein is CASGPGAGTEAFF.

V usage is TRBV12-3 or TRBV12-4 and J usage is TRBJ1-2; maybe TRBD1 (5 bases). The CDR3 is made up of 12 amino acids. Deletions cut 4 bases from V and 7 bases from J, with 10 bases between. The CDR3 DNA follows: TGTGCCAGCAGTTCCCGGGACTTTGGCTACACCTTC. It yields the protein CASSSRDFGYTF.